Listed here are 23 T cell receptor beta chains from one sample, sequenced in a study of cytomegalovirus exposure and HLA in healthy donors. A multiplex PCR was run with 60 Vbeta primers and 13 Jbeta primers. The repertoire was sequenced with immunoSEQ multiplex PCR; TCRdb's copy has only in-frame clones and lacks some. This sample lists 150,000 to 250,000 clones; its ten largest clones have approximately 0.74%. Sequenced sample: PBMCs. Receptors originate from a boy between 10 and 17 years old in good health and CMV-seronegative.

This chain uses TRBV9 with TRBJ1-4, with D hard to call. V lost 0 bases and J lost 7, with 7 bases in between. This CDR3 is built from 13 residues. Looked up from germline, CDR1 is SGDLS and CDR2 is YYNGEE. CDR3 DNA sequence: TGTGCCAGCAGCGTAGTAGATGGTGAAAAACTGTTTTTT. Protein: CASSVVDGEKLFF.

V gene TRBV19 combines with J gene TRBJ1-5; tentative D call: TRBD1 (6 bases). V was pared by 3 bases and J by 9 bases, with 21 bases between. CDR1 is LNHDA, CDR2 SQIVND, per germline (reference sequence). The CDR3 totals 16 residues. CDR3 residues: CASSIKITGTIRPQHF. The CDR3 DNA follows: TGTGCCAGTAGTATCAAAATAACAGGGACAATCCGGCCCCAGCATTTT.

V gene TRBV6-5 combines with J gene TRBJ1-2; perhaps TRBD1 as D (6 bases). V lost 5 bases to trimming and J lost 6 bases, with 13 bases between them. The CDR3 totals 13 residues. In germline, CDR1 is MNHEY, CDR2 SVGAGI. CDR3 bases: TGTGCCAGCAGTGACCGGGACACGCATGGCTACACCTTC. The encoded protein is CASSDRDTHGYTF.

The J gene is TRBJ2-1, the V gene TRBV9, with D possibly being TRBD2 (6 bases). Looked up from germline, CDR1 is SGDLS and CDR2 is YYNGEE. The CDR3 runs 15 residues. V was trimmed by 5 bases and J by 10 bases, leaving 22 bases between them. The CDR3 protein is CASSSGTWSRGEQFF. The CDR3, as DNA: TGTGCCAGCAGTTCCGGGACTTGGTCCCGTGGCGAGCAGTTCTTC.

The V gene is TRBV7-6, the J gene TRBJ2-2, with TRBD1 as a possible D gene (5 bases). Germline CDR1 is SGHVS and CDR2 is FNYEAQ. Trimming left V 5 bases short and J 6 bases short, with 19 bases between. The CDR3 is made up of 16 amino acids. CDR3 residues: CASSDRPEMVAGELFF. The CDR3 DNA sequence: TGTGCCAGCAGCGACAGACCGGAGATGGTGGCCGGGGAGCTGTTTTTT.

The J gene is TRBJ1-1, the V gene TRBV13; no clear D. Deletions cut 5 bases from V and 3 bases from J, with 7 bases between. Germline V CDR1 and CDR2: PRHDT, FYEKMQ (reference sequence). The CDR3 extends over 12 amino acids. Written as DNA, the CDR3 is TGTGCCAGCAGCATTTCGGACACTGAAGCTTTCTTT. It yields the protein CASSISDTEAFF. Drawing the rest from reference TRBV13 and TRBJ1-1, the complete variable domain is AAGVIQSPRHLIKEKRETATLKCYPIPRHDTVYWYQQGPGQDPQFLISFYEKMQSDKGSIPDRFSAQQFSDYHSELNMSSLELGDSALYFCASSISDTEAFFGQGTRLTVV.

This rearrangement joins TRBV30 to TRBJ2-7, with 8 nucleotides matching TRBD1. V shed 3 bases, J shed 7 bases, and the junction held 14 bases outside the gene matches. This CDR3 is built from 15 residues. Germline V gene sequence: CDR1 GTSNPN, CDR2 SVGIG (reference sequence). CDR3 in amino acids: CAWSFQGALLREQYF. CDR3 DNA sequence: TGTGCCTGGAGCTTCCAGGGGGCACTTCTCAGGGAGCAGTACTTC. Using reference TRBV30 and TRBJ2-7 for the parts outside the CDR3, the full variable domain is SQTIHQWPATLVQPVGSPLSLECTVEGTSNPNLYWYRQAAGRGLQLLFYSVGIGQISSEVPQNLSASRPQDRQFILSSKKLLLSDSGFYLCAWSFQGALLREQYFGPGTRLTVT.

The chain has TRBV6-5 and TRBJ2-5; possible D gene TRBD2, 5 bases. With 0 bases removed from V and 9 bases from J, the gap between germline ends came to 14 bases. CDR1 and CDR2 (germline): MNHEY, SVGAGI. CDR3 length: 14 residues. CDR3 loop: CASSYSGIEGAQYF. The CDR3 coding sequence is TGTGCCAGCAGTTACTCGGGGATAGAGGGAGCCCAGTACTTC.

This chain connects TRBV7-6 to TRBJ2-1, with a weak D call TRBD2 (6 bases). The CDR3 covers 14 residues. V gave up 4 bases and J gave up 12 bases, with 19 bases separating them. Per germline, CDR1 SGHVS and CDR2 FNYEAQ. CDR3 coding DNA: TGTGCCAGCAGCTCCGAAATCCAGGGAGGTGGGCAGTTCTTC. Translated: CASSSEIQGGGQFF.

The CDR3 coding sequence is TGTGCCAGCAGCTCATTCGGGACAGTGAATGGCTACACCTTC. Translation gives CASSSFGTVNGYTF. This chain uses TRBV7-9 with TRBJ1-2; 7 bases map to TRBD1. This CDR3 contains 14 residues. Germline-derived CDR1 and CDR2 are SEHNR and FQNEAQ (reference sequence). J gave up 6 bases and V 4 bases, and 8 bases lay outside the gene matches.

The V and J genes are TRBV6-5 and TRBJ2-7; 13 nucleotides match TRBD2. Germline V gene data show CDR1 as MNHEY and CDR2 as SVGAGI. V shed 0 bases and J 2 bases; nucleotides not matched to a gene: 1. The CDR3 is 16 amino acids. Here the CDR3 reads CASSYSLAGGPYEQYF. The CDR3 nucleotides read TGTGCCAGCAGTTACTCACTAGCGGGGGGGCCCTACGAGCAGTACTTC.

This CDR3 is CATSRLAGGAGETQYF. CDR3 DNA: TGTGCCACCAGTCGACTAGCGGGGGGGGCGGGGGAGACCCAGTACTTC. The genes are TRBV15 and TRBJ2-5, with TRBD2 matching 14 bases. Per germline, CDR1 LNHNV and CDR2 YYDKDF (reference sequence). V dropped 6 bases and J dropped 5; count of bases not matched to a gene: 8. This CDR3 is built from 16 residues.

This chain connects TRBV4-1 to TRBJ1-5, with D possibly being TRBD1 (5 bases). Germline values: CDR1 MGHRA, CDR2 YSYEKL. V was trimmed by 3 bases and J by 0 bases, leaving 15 bases between them. The CDR3 is made up of 17 amino acids. CDR3 coding DNA: TGCGCCAGCAGCCAGAGGAGCTCAGGGCTTAGCAATCAGCCCCAGCATTTT. This sequence encodes CASSQRSSGLSNQPQHF.

The chain couples TRBV5-6 to TRBJ2-7; 8 bases align to TRBD1. Trimming removed 4 bases from V and 5 bases from J; junction bases left unmatched: 8. The V gene's germline CDR1 is SGHDT and CDR2 YYEEEE. CDR3 length: 14 amino acids. CDR3 DNA: TGTGCCAGCAGCCTAGACAGGGGCCCTCACGAGCAGTACTTC. Translating gives CASSLDRGPHEQYF.

The chain carries TRBV7-2 and TRBJ2-5; D unresolved. The CDR3 length is 14 residues. Germline lookup yields CDR1 SGHTA and CDR2 FQGNSA. V was shortened by 1 base and J by 1 base, with 7 bases between the two germline ends. CDR3 protein: CASSLGSLQETQYF. CDR3 in DNA: TGTGCCAGCAGCTTAGGTAGCCTCCAAGAGACCCAGTACTTC.

The chain recombines TRBV7-9 with TRBJ1-1; 7 bases match TRBD1. The CDR3 loop spans 14 amino acids. Germline CDR1 is SEHNR and CDR2 is FQNEAQ (reference sequence). V trimming: 4 bases; J trimming: 5 bases; junction bases outside the gene matches: 7. The CDR3 protein is CASSSAGGWTEAFF. As DNA, the CDR3 is TGTGCCAGCAGCTCCGCAGGGGGATGGACTGAAGCTTTCTTT.

The rearrangement joins TRBV29-1 to TRBJ1-2; TRBD1 is a possible D gene (5 bases). With 1 base removed from V and 6 bases from J, the gap between germline ends came to 18 bases. Germline V gene lookup returns CDR1 SQVTM and CDR2 ANQGSEA. This CDR3 is built from 15 residues. CDR3 nucleotides: TGCAGCGTTGAAGGAGCCGTCTGGGGGGTTAATGGCTACACCTTC. This gives the protein CSVEGAVWGVNGYTF.

A remark on this clone: This same CDR3 is encoded by further DNA sequences in the sample. This sequence joins TRBV30 and TRBJ1-5; D gene ambiguous. V lost 1 base to trimming and J lost 0 bases, with 4 bases between them. The germline V gene has CDR1 GTSNPN and CDR2 SVGIG (reference sequence). There are 13 residues in the CDR3. The CDR3 nucleotides are TGTGCCTGGAGTGGAGATAGCAATCAGCCCCAGCATTTT. This sequence encodes CAWSGDSNQPQHF.

The chain carries TRBV10-2 and TRBJ1-2; 8 bases line up with TRBD1. Germline CDR1 is WSHSY and CDR2 is SAAADI. This CDR3 is built from 15 residues. With 3 bases clipped from V and 5 bases from J, the junction kept 8 bases outside the gene matches. CDR3 bases: TGCGCCAGCAGTGATTTGGCAGGGGGCAGTTATGGCTACACCTTC. This encodes CASSDLAGGSYGYTF.

The rearrangement joins TRBV29-1 to TRBJ1-1; D gene ambiguous. The ends were cut back, 6 bases at V and 3 bases at J, with 5 bases in the middle. The germline V gene encodes CDR1 SQVTM and CDR2 ANQGSEA. There are 10 residues in the CDR3. CDR3 residues: CSVRDTEAFF. In nucleotides, the CDR3 is TGCAGCGTGAGGGACACTGAAGCTTTCTTT.

The J gene is TRBJ2-1, the V gene TRBV27; D not certain. Looked up from germline, CDR1 is MNHEY and CDR2 is SMNVEV (reference sequence). Deletions cut 5 bases from V and 8 bases from J, with 13 bases between. CDR3 length: 13 amino acids. The CDR3 DNA follows: TGTGCCAGCAGTGGAGCCGCCGTGGATGAGCAGTTCTTC. Encoded protein: CASSGAAVDEQFF.

This chain uses TRBV2 with TRBJ1-5, with TRBD1 matching 12 bases. The germline V gene has CDR1 SNHLY and CDR2 FYNNEI. This CDR3 comprises 15 residues. V was pared by 7 bases and J by 3 bases, with 4 bases of the junction left unmatched. The DNA for the CDR3 is TGTGCCAGCAATGGGGGACAGGGGGCCAATCAGCCCCAGCATTTT. This sequence encodes CASNGGQGANQPQHF. The complete variable domain, with remaining parts taken from reference TRBV2 and TRBJ1-5, reads EPEVTQTPSHQVTQMGQEVILRCVPISNHLYFYWYRQILGQKVEFLVSFYNNEISEKSEIFDDQFSVERPDGSNFTLKIRSTKLEDSAMYFCASNGGQGANQPQHFGDGTRLSIL.

The chain links TRBV7-6 to TRBJ2-1, with TRBD2 identical over 7 bases. Trimming removed 1 base from V and 15 bases from J; junction bases left unmatched: 9. This CDR3 comprises 13 residues. Germline V gene sequence: CDR1 SGHVS, CDR2 FNYEAQ. The CDR3 loop reads CASSLDGGDPTFF. Written as DNA, the CDR3 is TGTGCCAGCAGCTTAGATGGGGGGGATCCAACGTTCTTC. The variable domain in full, completed from reference TRBV7-6 and TRBJ2-1, reads GAGVSQSPRYKVTKRGQDVALRCDPISGHVSLYWYRQALGQGPEFLTYFNYEAQQDKSGLPNDRFSAERPEGSISTLTIQRTEQRDSAMYRCASSLDGGDPTFFGPGTRLTVL.